The T cell receptor beta chain described here comes from a study of blood T cell repertoires in COVID-19 (dated by TCRdb to 2018 to 2021). For context, the study as a whole: The collaborator samples originated in the United States, Italy and Spain and spanned the acute and convalescent phases of COVID-19. Subjects who had been exposed to COVID-19, were actively infected with it, or had recovered from it provided the deeply sampled blood TCRbeta repertoires that made up the dataset. Samples were obtained from the ongoing ImmuneRACE study (first 160 participants) and from some 1,300 subjects provided by 6 global collaborators. The repertoires were released in a freely available public database meant as a resource for research on the immune response to SARS-CoV-2. The prospective study material was composed of cDNA or gDNA derived from T cells, B-cell-depleted T cells, or PBMCs. The sample metadata nearly always contained a de-identified subject ID, COVID-19 status, age in years and sex. Where available, HLA class I and class II types were obtained from metadata supplied by the sample provider rather than from assay-based typing. Here is what the overall study found, with its caveats: How much clinical and demographic metadata was included differed by source and by participant, and the metadata was provided uncurated.

As concerns this clone: Its recognized antigen is unknown. No base quality information exists; no much larger clone differs at one position.

Whole blood was collected in K2EDTA tubes by collaborating institutions according to the institutions' own protocols. For TCRbeta analysis, collaborators shipped samples in one of three forms: frozen whole blood, isolated PBMCs, or DNA extracted from either of those sample types. TCRbeta CDR3 regions were amplified from genomic DNA by means of the immunoSEQ Assay, a bias-controlled multiplex PCR. The study's own analysis went as follows. Within the assay, amplification of reference gene primers was used to estimate how many nucleated cells each sample contained. To quantify the absolute abundance of each unique TCRbeta CDR3 rearrangement, sequence reads were collapsed and filtered. For each sample, productive Simpson clonality was calculated as the square root of Simpson's diversity index across productive rearrangements. The immuneACCESS repertoire file appears here via TCRdb, limited to in-frame rearrangements. These files lack a portion of the clones; in checked studies, under half of the deficit traces to unresolved V genes, and the cause of the others is not known. The V and J calls and clone size are taken from that table; D and trimming were inferred from the DNA. This sample gives around 100,000 clones in total; 70% to 90% of them show up just once. The biggest ten clones account for about 2% of the sample.

CDR1 and CDR2 (SNHLY, FYNNEI) derive from the germline V gene. At the junction V is shortened by 6 bases and J by 7 bases; bases outside the gene matches: 6. Spanning cysteine to phenylalanine, the CDR3 consists of 13 amino acids. Only CDR3 DNA is held: 39 bases, read in frame from base 1. This sequence uses TRBV2 and TRBJ2-1; 7 central nucleotides agree with TRBD2. The specimen sequenced was peripheral blood. This receptor was taken from a human donor in a cohort sampled during active COVID-19. The CDR3 protein is CASRAGVGNEQFF. The nucleotide sequence reads TGTGCCAGCAGGGCGGGAGTTGGGAATGAGCAGTTCTTC.